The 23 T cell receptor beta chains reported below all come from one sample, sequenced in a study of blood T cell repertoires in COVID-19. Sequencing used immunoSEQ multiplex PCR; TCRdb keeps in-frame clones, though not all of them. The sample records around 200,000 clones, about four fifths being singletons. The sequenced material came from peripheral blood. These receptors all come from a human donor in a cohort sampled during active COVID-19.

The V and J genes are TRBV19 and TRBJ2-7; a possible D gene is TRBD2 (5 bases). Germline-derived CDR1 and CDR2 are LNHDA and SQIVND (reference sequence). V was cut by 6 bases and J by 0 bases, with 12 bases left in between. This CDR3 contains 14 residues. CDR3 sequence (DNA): TGTGCCAGTAGCATCGCTGGGAGCTCCTACGAGCAGTACTTC. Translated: CASSIAGSSYEQYF.

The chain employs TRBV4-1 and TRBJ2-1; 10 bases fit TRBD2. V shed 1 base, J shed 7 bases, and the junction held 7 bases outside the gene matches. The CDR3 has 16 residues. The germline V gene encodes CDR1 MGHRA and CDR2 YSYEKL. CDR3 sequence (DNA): TGCGCCAGCAGCCAAGGGGTGATTAGCGGGGGGAATGAGCAGTTCTTC. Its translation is CASSQGVISGGNEQFF.

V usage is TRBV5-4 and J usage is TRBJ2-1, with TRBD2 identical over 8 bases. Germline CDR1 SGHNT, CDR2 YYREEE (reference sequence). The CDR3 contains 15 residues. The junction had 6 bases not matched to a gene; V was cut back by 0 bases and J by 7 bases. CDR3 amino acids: CASSLEAGARNEQFF. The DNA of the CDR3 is TGTGCCAGCAGCTTGGAAGCGGGGGCCAGAAATGAGCAGTTCTTC.

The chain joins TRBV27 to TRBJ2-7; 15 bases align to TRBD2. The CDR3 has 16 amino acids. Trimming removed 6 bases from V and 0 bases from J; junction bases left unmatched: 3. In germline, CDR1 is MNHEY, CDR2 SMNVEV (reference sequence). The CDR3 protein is CASRGLAGGFSYEQYF. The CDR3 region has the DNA TGTGCCAGCAGGGGACTAGCGGGGGGCTTCTCCTACGAGCAGTACTTC.

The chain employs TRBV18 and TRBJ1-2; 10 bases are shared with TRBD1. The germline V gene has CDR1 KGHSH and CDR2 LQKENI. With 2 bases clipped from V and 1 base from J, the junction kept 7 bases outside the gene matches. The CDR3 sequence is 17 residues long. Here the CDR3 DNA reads TGTGCCAGCTCACCAGACAGGGGGCGCCCCCTTAACTATGGCTACACCTTC. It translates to CASSPDRGRPLNYGYTF. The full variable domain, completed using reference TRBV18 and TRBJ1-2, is NAGVMQNPRHLVRRRGQEARLRCSPMKGHSHVYWYRQLPEEGLKFMVYLQKENIIDESGMPKERFSAEFPKEGPSILRIQQVVRGDSAAYFCASSPDRGRPLNYGYTFGSGTRLTVV.

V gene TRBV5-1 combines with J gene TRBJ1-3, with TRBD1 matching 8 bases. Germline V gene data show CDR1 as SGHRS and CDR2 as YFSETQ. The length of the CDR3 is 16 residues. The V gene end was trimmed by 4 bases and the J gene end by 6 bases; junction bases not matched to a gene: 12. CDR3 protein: CASSPGDRFSENTIYF. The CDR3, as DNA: TGCGCCAGCAGCCCGGGGGACAGGTTTTCGGAAAACACCATATATTTT.

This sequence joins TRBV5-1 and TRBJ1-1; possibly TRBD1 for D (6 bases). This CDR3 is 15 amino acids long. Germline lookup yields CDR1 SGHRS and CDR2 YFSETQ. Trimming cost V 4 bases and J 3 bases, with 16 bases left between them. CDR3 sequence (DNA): TGCGCCAGCAGCCTCCGATACAACAGGGACACTGAAGCTTTCTTT. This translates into CASSLRYNRDTEAFF.

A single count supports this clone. In nucleotides, the CDR3 is TGTGCCAGCAGTTTTGGGGGCCTCTCTAATGAAAAACTGTTTTTT. Amino acid sequence: CASSFGGLSNEKLFF. This chain connects TRBV27 to TRBJ1-4, with D possibly matching TRBD1 (6 bases). Germline assignment: CDR1 MNHEY and CDR2 SMNVEV (reference sequence). The CDR3 is 15 residues long. The V end lost 3 bases, the J end lost 3 bases, and 11 bases lay between the germline ends.

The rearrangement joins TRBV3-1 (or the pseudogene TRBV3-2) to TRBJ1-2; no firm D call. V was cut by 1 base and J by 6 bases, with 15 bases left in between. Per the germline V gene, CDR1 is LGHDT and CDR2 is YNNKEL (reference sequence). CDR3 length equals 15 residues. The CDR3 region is CASSQGPSEVNGYTF. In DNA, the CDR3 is TGTGCCAGCAGCCAAGGCCCCTCCGAGGTTAATGGCTACACCTTC.

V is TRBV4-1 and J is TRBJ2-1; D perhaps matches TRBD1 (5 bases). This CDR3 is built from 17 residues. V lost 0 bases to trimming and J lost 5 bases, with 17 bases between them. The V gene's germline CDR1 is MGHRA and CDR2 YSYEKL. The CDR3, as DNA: TGCGCCAGCAGCCAAGATCGGACATCACCAGGCCACAATGAGCAGTTCTTC. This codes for CASSQDRTSPGHNEQFF.

The CDR3 loop is CASSQDTGLEGNTIYF. The CDR3 DNA is TGTGCCAGCAGCCAAGATACCGGGTTGGAGGGAAACACCATATATTTT. The rearrangement joins TRBV4-2 to TRBJ1-3, with no clear D. Deletions cut 0 bases from V and 4 bases from J, with 13 bases between. There are 16 residues in the CDR3. Germline CDR1 is LGHNA and CDR2 is YNFKEQ.

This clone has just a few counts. The DNA for the CDR3 is TGTGCCAGCAGCGTAGCTCGGCAGGGGGAGAGTCCGCAGTATTTT. Translating gives CASSVARQGESPQYF. This chain connects TRBV9 to TRBJ2-3; TRBD1 matches at 7 bases. V shed 0 bases and J 10 bases; nucleotides not matched to a gene: 11. Germline CDR1 reads SGDLS; CDR2 reads YYNGEE. This CDR3 has 15 amino acids.

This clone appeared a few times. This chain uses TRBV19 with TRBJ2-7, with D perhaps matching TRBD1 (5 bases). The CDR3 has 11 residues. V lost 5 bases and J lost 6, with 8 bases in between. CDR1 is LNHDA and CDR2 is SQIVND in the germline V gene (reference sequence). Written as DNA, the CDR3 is TGTGCCAGTAGTCTTGGGGCCGAGCAGTACTTC. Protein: CASSLGAEQYF.

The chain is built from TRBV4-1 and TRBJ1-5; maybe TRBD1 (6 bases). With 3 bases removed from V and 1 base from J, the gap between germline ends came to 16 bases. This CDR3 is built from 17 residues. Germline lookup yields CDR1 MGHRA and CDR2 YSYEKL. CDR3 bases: TGCGCCAGCAGCCAGCCCTCAGGGGCCCGCAGCAATCAGCCCCAGCATTTT. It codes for CASSQPSGARSNQPQHF.

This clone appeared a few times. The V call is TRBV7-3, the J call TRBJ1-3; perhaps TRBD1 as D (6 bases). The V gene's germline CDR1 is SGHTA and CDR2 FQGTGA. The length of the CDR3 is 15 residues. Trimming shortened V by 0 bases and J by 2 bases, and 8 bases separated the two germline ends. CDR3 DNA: TGTGCCAGCAGCTTAACGGGGGGGCCTGGAAACACCATATATTTT. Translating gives CASSLTGGPGNTIYF.

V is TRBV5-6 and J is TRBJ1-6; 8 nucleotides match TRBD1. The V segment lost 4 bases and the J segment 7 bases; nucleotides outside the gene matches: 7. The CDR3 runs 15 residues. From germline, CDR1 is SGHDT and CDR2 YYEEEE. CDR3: CASSARTGMNSPLHF. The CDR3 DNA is TGTGCCAGCAGCGCCAGGACAGGGATGAATTCACCCCTCCACTTT.

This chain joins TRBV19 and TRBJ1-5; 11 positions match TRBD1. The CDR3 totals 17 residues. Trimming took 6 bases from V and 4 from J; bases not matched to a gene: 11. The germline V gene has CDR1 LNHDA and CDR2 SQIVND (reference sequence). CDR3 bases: TGTGCCAGTAGGGGCATACGGGGGACAGGGGGAAATCAGCCCCAGCATTTT. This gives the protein CASRGIRGTGGNQPQHF.

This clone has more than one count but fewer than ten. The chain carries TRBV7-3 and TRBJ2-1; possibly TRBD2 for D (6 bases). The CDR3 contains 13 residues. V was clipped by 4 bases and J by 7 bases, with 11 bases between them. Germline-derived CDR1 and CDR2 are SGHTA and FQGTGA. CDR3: CASSSMGGNEQFF. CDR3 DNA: TGTGCCAGCAGCTCCATGGGGGGAAATGAGCAGTTCTTC.

The CDR3 coding sequence is TGCAGCGCGTCCGAACAACGACAGACAGGGTCGATTAAGACCCAGCATTTT. It encodes CSASEQRQTGSIKTQHF. The chain carries TRBV29-1 and TRBJ1-5; 7 bases fit TRBD1. The CDR3 is 17 amino acids. V lost 7 bases, J lost 11 bases, and 26 bases stayed unmatched. Germline lookup yields CDR1 SQVTM and CDR2 ANQGSEA.

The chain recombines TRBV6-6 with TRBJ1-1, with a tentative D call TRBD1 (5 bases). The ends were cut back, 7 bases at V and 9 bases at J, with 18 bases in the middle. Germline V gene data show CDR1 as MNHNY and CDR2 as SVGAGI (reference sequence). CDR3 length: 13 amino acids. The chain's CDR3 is CASTTGGISKAFF. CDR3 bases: TGTGCCAGCACGACGGGGGGGATTAGTAAAGCTTTCTTT.

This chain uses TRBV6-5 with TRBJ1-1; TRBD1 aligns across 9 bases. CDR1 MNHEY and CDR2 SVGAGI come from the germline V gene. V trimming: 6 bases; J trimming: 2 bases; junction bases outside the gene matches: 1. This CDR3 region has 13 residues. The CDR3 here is CASRTGGNTEAFF. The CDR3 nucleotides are TGTGCCAGCAGGACAGGGGGAAACACTGAAGCTTTCTTT.

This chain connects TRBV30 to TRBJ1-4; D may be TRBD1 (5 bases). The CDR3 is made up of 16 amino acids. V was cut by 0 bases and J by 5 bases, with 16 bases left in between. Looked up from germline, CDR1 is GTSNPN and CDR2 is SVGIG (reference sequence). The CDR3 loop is CAWSVRIKGSNEKLFF. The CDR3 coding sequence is TGTGCCTGGAGTGTAAGGATTAAGGGGTCAAATGAAAAACTGTTTTTT.

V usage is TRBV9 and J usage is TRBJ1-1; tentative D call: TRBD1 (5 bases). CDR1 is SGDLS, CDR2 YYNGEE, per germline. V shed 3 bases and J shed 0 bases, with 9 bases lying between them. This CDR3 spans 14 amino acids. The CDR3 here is CASSESGMNTEAFF. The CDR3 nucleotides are TGTGCCAGCAGCGAGTCAGGGATGAACACTGAAGCTTTCTTT.